Following are 30 T cell receptor beta chains from one sample sequenced in a study of T cell repertoires in cytomegalovirus infection. MiXCR was run by TCRdb on the reads, yielding one entry per CDR3 protein. The profile shows about 52,000 distinct CDR3 sequences, less than 20% of them singletons. These receptors' antigens are unknown. The sample consisted of CD8+ T cells from cultured PBMCs, taken from culture after CMV antigen stimulation. The origin of the receptors is a human donor in good health (CMV status not recorded). Some clones in this sample may be carry-over from other donors' samples.

This clonotype occurred a few times. The V call is TRBV19, the J call TRBJ1-4, with TRBD1 matching over 9 bases. V shed 10 bases, J shed 10 bases, and the junction held 4 bases outside the gene matches. Germline-derived CDR1 and CDR2 are LNHDA and SQIVND (reference sequence). CDR3 size: 11 residues. CDR3 coding DNA: TGTGCCACCGCGACAGGGGGAAAACTGTTTTTT. Protein sequence: CATATGGKLFF.

The CDR3 nucleotides are TGTGCCAGCACAAAGGCCCGGGGGGGCCACAATGAGCAGTTCTTC. Residues: CASTKARGGHNEQFF. The rearrangement links TRBV7-2 to TRBJ2-1; 8 bases line up with TRBD2. The CDR3 totals 15 residues. The germline V gene encodes CDR1 SGHTA and CDR2 FQGNSA. Germline trimming cut 7 bases from V and 5 bases from J; bases unmatched to any gene: 10.

In this sample, this clonotype turned up a few times. V usage is TRBV24-1 and J usage is TRBJ2-3, with D hard to call. The CDR3 runs 14 residues. Germline CDR1 is KGHDR and CDR2 is SFDVKD. V was trimmed by 4 bases and J by 0 bases, leaving 7 bases between them. The CDR3 bases are TGTGCCACCAGTGAATCCACTAGCACAGATACGCAGTATTTT. Translation gives CATSESTSTDTQYF.

This chain joins TRBV12-3 or TRBV12-4 and TRBJ2-1, with D perhaps matching TRBD2 (6 bases). The CDR3 extends over 16 amino acids. V was shortened by 5 bases and J by 0 bases, with 14 bases between the two germline ends. The CDR3 region has the DNA TGTGCCAGCAGTCCCGGAGGGCTCGTCTCCTACAATGAGCAGTTCTTC. It is translated as CASSPGGLVSYNEQFF.

The chain has TRBV4-2 and TRBJ2-5; 8 bases line up with TRBD2. The CDR3 has 15 amino acids. Germline lookup yields CDR1 LGHNA and CDR2 YNFKEQ. V gave up 6 bases and J gave up 0 bases; unmatched junction bases: 6. CDR3 loop: CASSRVAGNQETQYF. The CDR3 bases are TGTGCCAGCAGTCGGGTAGCGGGGAACCAAGAGACCCAGTACTTC.

V usage is TRBV7-9 and J usage is TRBJ2-1; D is possibly TRBD1 or TRBD2 (5 bases each). CDR1 and CDR2 from the germline V gene are SEHNR and FQNEAQ (reference sequence). CDR3 length: 15 residues. Trimming took 5 bases from V and 7 from J, leaving 18 bases between them. CDR3 protein: CASSPPGPRENEQFF. CDR3 sequence (DNA): TGTGCCAGCAGCCCACCGGGGCCTAGGGAAAATGAGCAGTTCTTC.

The V and J genes are TRBV28 and TRBJ2-1, with a weak D call TRBD1 (5 bases). V was cut by 4 bases and J by 5 bases, with 12 bases left in between. Germline lookup yields CDR1 MDHEN and CDR2 SYDVKM. The CDR3 is made up of 14 amino acids. CDR3 in DNA: TGTGCCAGCAGTTCGCAGGGAACCAACAATGAGCAGTTCTTC. It is translated as CASSSQGTNNEQFF.

The chain combines TRBV7-2 with TRBJ1-3; D gene ambiguous. V gave up 2 bases and J gave up 1 base, with 3 bases separating them. Germline assignment: CDR1 SGHTA and CDR2 FQGNSA. The CDR3 sequence is 13 residues long. CDR3 amino acids: CASSLRSGNTIYF. The CDR3 DNA follows: TGTGCCAGCAGCTTAAGGTCTGGAAACACCATATATTTT.

This clonotype was found a few times. The rearrangement joins TRBV7-8 to TRBJ2-4, with D maybe TRBD2 (6 bases). The CDR3 extends over 16 amino acids. CDR1 is SGHVS, CDR2 FQNEAQ, per germline. V lost 5 bases and J lost 0, with 14 bases in between. The DNA of the CDR3 is TGTGCCAGCAGCCCCGGAGGGATATTAGCCAAAAACATTCAGTACTTC. Its translation is CASSPGGILAKNIQYF.

The chain has TRBV11-2 and TRBJ2-3; D not resolved. CDR1 is SGHAT and CDR2 is FQNNGV in the germline V gene. The V gene lost 2 bases and the J gene lost 3 bases, with 12 bases spanning the gap. The CDR3 is made up of 15 amino acids. This CDR3 reads CASSLRAERTDTQYF. CDR3 sequence (DNA): TGTGCCAGCAGCTTAAGAGCAGAAAGAACAGATACGCAGTATTTT. The full variable domain, completed using reference TRBV11-2 and TRBJ2-3, is EAGVAQSPRYKIIEKRQSVAFWCNPISGHATLYWYQQILGQGPKLLIQFQNNGVVDDSQLPKDRFSAERLKGVDSTLKIQPAKLEDSAVYLCASSLRAERTDTQYFGPGTRLTVL.

The chain recombines TRBV30 with TRBJ2-7; D ambiguous. Trimming stripped 1 base from V and 0 bases from J, with 7 bases between. Germline loops: CDR1 GTSNPN, CDR2 SVGIG (reference sequence). There are 13 residues in the CDR3. The CDR3 DNA follows: TGTGCCTGGAGTGCAAGCTTCTCCTACGAGCAGTACTTC. It yields the protein CAWSASFSYEQYF.

This clonotype has a handful of counts. The chain has TRBV7-9 and TRBJ1-1; D is undetermined. Germline V gene lookup returns CDR1 SEHNR and CDR2 FQNEAQ (reference sequence). V was shortened by 6 bases and J by 4 bases, with 18 bases between the two germline ends. The CDR3 has 15 amino acids. The CDR3 sequence: CASSYHEELGTEAFF. Here the CDR3 DNA reads TGTGCCAGCAGTTACCACGAGGAGTTAGGCACTGAAGCTTTCTTT.

The chain carries TRBV6-2 or TRBV6-3 and TRBJ1-6, with 7 nucleotides matching TRBD1. The CDR3 runs 15 residues. After removal of 6 bases from V and 5 bases from J, the junction contained 7 bases not matched to a gene. From germline, CDR1 is MNHEY and CDR2 SVGEGT. The CDR3 coding sequence is TGTGCCAGCAGCAAACTGGGACAGCATAATTCACCCCTCCACTTT. This gives the protein CASSKLGQHNSPLHF.

V and J are TRBV30 and TRBJ1-1, with TRBD1 as a possible D gene (6 bases). This CDR3 contains 14 residues. CDR1 is GTSNPN and CDR2 is SVGIG in the germline V gene (reference sequence). The V gene lost 4 bases and the J gene lost 7 bases, with 19 bases spanning the gap. Written as DNA, the CDR3 is TGTGCCTGGAACAGGGATGGAGGAGTCCATGAAGCTTTCTTT. It encodes CAWNRDGGVHEAFF.

Details on this clonotype: Its ends do not fully match the called genes, so a read error is possible. V is TRBV7-9 and J is TRBJ2-6; D is perhaps TRBD1 (6 bases). The CDR3 spans 19 residues. CDR1 is SEHNR and CDR2 is FQNEAQ in the germline V gene (reference sequence). The DNA for the CDR3 is TGTGCCAGCAGCTTAGCCTCGGACAGAGTAACCTCTGGGGCCAACGGCCTGACTTTC. Its translation is CASSLASDRVTSGANGLTF.

The chain employs TRBV7-6 and TRBJ1-6, with 7 bases fitting TRBD1. V trimming: 3 bases; J trimming: 4 bases; junction bases outside the gene matches: 3. The CDR3 is 15 residues long. The V gene's germline CDR1 is SGHVS and CDR2 FNYEAQ. For the CDR3, the DNA is TGTGCCAGCAGCTTTGGGACAGCTTATAATTCACCCCTCCACTTT. Translated, it gives CASSFGTAYNSPLHF.

This clonotype was counted a few times. The chain uses TRBV12-3 or TRBV12-4 and TRBJ2-1; TRBD1 or TRBD2 may be the D gene (6 bases each). The length of the CDR3 is 15 residues. Between the trimmed V and J ends, which lost 7 bases and 3 bases, there was a span of 16 bases. This CDR3 is CASTLGGGRYNEQFF. In DNA, the CDR3 is TGTGCCAGCACTCTAGGAGGGGGGCGCTACAATGAGCAGTTCTTC.

In this sample, this clonotype turned up a few times. The genes are TRBV13 and TRBJ2-7; D gene uncertain. V was clipped by 6 bases and J by 2 bases, with 11 bases between them. The V gene's germline CDR1 is PRHDT and CDR2 FYEKMQ (reference sequence). This CDR3 contains 13 residues. The CDR3 nucleotides are TGTGCCAGCAGAAACTCCGTCACCTACGAGCAGTACTTC. It specifies CASRNSVTYEQYF.

V and J are TRBV29-1 and TRBJ2-3, with D perhaps matching TRBD1 or TRBD2 (6 bases each). V lost 0 bases, J lost 4 bases, and 14 bases lay in between. The CDR3 is 15 amino acids. Germline V gene lookup returns CDR1 SQVTM and CDR2 ANQGSEA. CDR3 residues: CSVEDGVGGADTQYF. In DNA form, the CDR3 reads TGCAGCGTTGAAGACGGGGTGGGGGGCGCAGATACGCAGTATTTT.

The chain recombines TRBV11-2 with TRBJ1-1; D not resolved. Germline assignment: CDR1 SGHAT and CDR2 FQNNGV. The germline V and J ends were trimmed by 5 bases and 11 bases, with 24 bases remaining between them. There are 15 residues in the CDR3. The chain's CDR3 is CASSRVGTSRVAAFF. The CDR3 nucleotides are TGTGCCAGCAGCCGAGTCGGCACCTCTAGGGTCGCCGCTTTCTTT.

The table lists this clonotype with many counts. This rearrangement joins TRBV7-9 to TRBJ2-7; 11 nucleotides line up with TRBD2. Losses at the gene ends were 2 bases for V and 6 bases for J; bases not matched to a gene: 6. Germline V gene sequence: CDR1 SEHNR, CDR2 FQNEAQ (reference sequence). The CDR3 is made up of 15 amino acids. The CDR3 DNA follows: TGTGCCAGCAGCTTACCACTAGCGGGGGTTAGCGAGCAGTACTTC. As protein: CASSLPLAGVSEQYF.

This sequence joins TRBV27 and TRBJ2-5; tentative D call: TRBD1 (7 bases). CDR1 and CDR2 from the germline V gene are MNHEY and SMNVEV (reference sequence). The CDR3 has 13 amino acids. V shed 10 bases and J shed 5 bases, with 17 bases lying between them. Here the CDR3 DNA reads TGTGCCACTCAGGTCAGGGGGAGGGAGACCCAGTACTTC. Protein: CATQVRGRETQYF.

Only a few counts were recorded for this clonotype. This chain uses TRBV7-2 with TRBJ1-5, with D hard to call. The CDR3 loop spans 14 amino acids. Germline V gives CDR1 SGHTA, CDR2 FQGNSA. V was cut by 5 bases and J by 3 bases, with 11 bases left in between. DNA of the CDR3: TGTGCCAGCAGCGACGCAGTTTTCAATCAGCCCCAGCATTTT. It specifies CASSDAVFNQPQHF.

The chain carries TRBV10-2 and TRBJ2-3, with 8 bases lining up with TRBD2. This CDR3 is 16 amino acids long. Per germline, CDR1 WSHSY and CDR2 SAAADI. Trimming cost V 2 bases and J 4 bases; bases outside gene matches: 8. The CDR3 sequence: CASSEGLAGRADTQYF. The CDR3 DNA reads TGCGCCAGCAGTGAGGGTCTAGCGGGTAGGGCAGATACGCAGTATTTT.

J is TRBJ2-6 and V is TRBV6-1; no clear D gene. The germline V gene has CDR1 MNHNS and CDR2 SASEGT. The CDR3 totals 19 residues. The V end lost 0 bases, the J end lost 1 base, and 16 bases lay between the germline ends. The CDR3 is CASSEASSSVKSGANVLTF. CDR3 DNA: TGTGCCAGCAGTGAAGCTTCTAGTTCCGTTAAGTCTGGGGCCAACGTCCTGACTTTC.

This clonotype came up a few times. V is TRBV7-6 and J is TRBJ2-2; D not certain. Germline V gene lookup returns CDR1 SGHVS and CDR2 FNYEAQ. CDR3 length: 14 residues. Trimming took off 1 base at V and 6 bases at J, with 9 bases between the two ends. CDR3 sequence (DNA): TGTGCCAGCAGCTTAGTTAGAGGTCCCGGGGAGCTGTTTTTT. Translating it yields CASSLVRGPGELFF.

The chain employs TRBV27 and TRBJ2-1; D could derive from TRBD1 or TRBD2 (5 bases each). The CDR3 loop spans 11 amino acids. Trimming left V 4 bases short and J 10 bases short, with 8 bases between. The germline gives CDR1 MNHEY, CDR2 SMNVEV (reference sequence). The DNA of the CDR3 is TGTGCCAGCAGTTCAGGGACGGAGCAGTTCTTC. This sequence encodes CASSSGTEQFF.

The V gene is TRBV12-3 or TRBV12-4, the J gene TRBJ1-1, with D possibly being TRBD1 (5 bases). CDR3 length equals 14 residues. The ends were cut back, 7 bases at V and 0 bases at J, with 12 bases in the middle. CDR3 region: CASTLTAMNTEAFF. The CDR3, as DNA: TGTGCCAGCACCCTGACAGCCATGAACACTGAAGCTTTCTTT.

The chain carries TRBV29-1 and TRBJ1-4, with no clear D. Germline V lookup: CDR1 SQVTM, CDR2 ANQGSEA. V lost 0 bases to trimming and J lost 15 bases, with 17 bases between them. The CDR3 totals 13 residues. CDR3 nucleotides: TGCAGCGTTGAAGATCTCGTCCCGGGTTTGGTGTTTTTT. Its protein product is CSVEDLVPGLVFF.

The CDR3 sequence: CASSQGPGALNTEAFF. The CDR3 nucleotides read TGTGCCAGCAGCCAAGGACCGGGTGCTCTGAACACTGAAGCTTTCTTT. The V and J genes are TRBV7-9 and TRBJ1-1, with D hard to call. V shed 5 bases and J shed 0 bases, with 16 bases lying between them. Germline CDR1 SEHNR, CDR2 FQNEAQ (reference sequence). The CDR3 spans 16 residues.